These 20 T cell receptor beta chains were sequenced from one sample in a study of regulatory T cells in long-lasting Graves disease. Assembly of TCR beta libraries relied on iRepertoire HTBI primers together with Arm-PCR of CDR3 regions. TCRdb reanalysed the multiplex PCR reads using MiXCR and keeps one entry per CDR3 protein. The data contain about 450,000 distinct CDR3 sequences, about a sixth of them singletons. The time point was: newly diagnosed GD, antithyroid drugs for less than 3 months. TCR sequences were obtained from RNA taken from PBMCs. Separately, the same data were catalogued under a study of T cells in Graves' hyperthyroidism and ophthalmopathy.

The specimen was peripheral blood mononuclear cells (PBMCs), collected at new diagnosis, from a patient treated with antithyroid drugs. These receptors came from a woman aged 30 to 39 with Graves disease.

This clonotype was picked up one time. The rearrangement joins TRBV20-1 to TRBJ2-6; no firm D call. Germline CDR1 is DFQATT and CDR2 is SNEGSKA (reference sequence). The CDR3 has 17 amino acids. The germline V and J ends were trimmed by 0 bases and 1 base, with 13 bases remaining between them. The CDR3 nucleotides read TGCAGTGCTAGAGATCTGGCTGAGGTGTCTGGGGCCAACGTCCTGACTTTC. Its translation is CSARDLAEVSGANVLTF.

The table lists this clonotype with many counts. V usage is TRBV5-1 and J usage is TRBJ2-3; 7 bases map to TRBD1. V trimming: 4 bases; J trimming: 4 bases; junction bases outside the gene matches: 3. The V gene's germline CDR1 is SGHRS and CDR2 YFSETQ. The CDR3 spans 13 residues. The CDR3 sequence is CASSAGQADTQYF. CDR3 nucleotides: TGCGCCAGCAGCGCTGGACAGGCAGATACGCAGTATTTT.

In this sample, this clonotype turned up many times. The rearrangement uses TRBV6-9 and TRBJ2-7; no firm D call. Deletions cut 3 bases from V and 3 bases from J, with 15 bases between. The CDR3 loop spans 15 amino acids. CDR1 is MNHGY and CDR2 is SVAAGI in the germline V gene. CDR3 sequence: CASSYLNEAHYEQYF. Written as DNA, the CDR3 is TGTGCCAGCAGTTACCTAAACGAAGCCCACTACGAGCAGTACTTC.

This clonotype was counted between two and nine times. The chain employs TRBV6-1 and TRBJ2-7; D perhaps matches TRBD1 (5 bases). Germline V gives CDR1 MNHNS, CDR2 SASEGT. Trimming left V 6 bases short and J 3 bases short, with 15 bases between. The CDR3 consists of 14 residues. Here the CDR3 reads CASRRSTVSYEQYF. Written as DNA, the CDR3 is TGTGCCAGCAGACGATCGACAGTGAGCTACGAGCAGTACTTC.

This clonotype was detected ten times or more. J is TRBJ2-7 and V is TRBV14; D remains unclear. Germline lookup yields CDR1 SGHDN and CDR2 FVKESK. The CDR3 is 14 amino acids. Trimming pared 4 bases from V and 3 bases from J, leaving 13 bases between. The CDR3 DNA sequence: TGTGCCAGCAGCCCTCGCGCGGACCACTACGAGCAGTACTTC. Translated: CASSPRADHYEQYF.

The sample holds many counts of this clonotype. This rearrangement joins TRBV18 to TRBJ2-1; D gene ambiguous. The V gene lost 3 bases and the J gene lost 6 bases, with 9 bases spanning the gap. Germline V gene data show CDR1 as KGHSH and CDR2 as LQKENI. This CDR3 spans 13 amino acids. CDR3 loop: CASSPFASNEQFF. DNA for the CDR3: TGTGCCAGCTCACCGTTCGCGAGCAATGAGCAGTTCTTC.

This clonotype was counted ten times or more. The V gene is TRBV7-9, the J gene TRBJ2-3, with D possibly being TRBD2 (6 bases). This CDR3 comprises 16 residues. V was trimmed by 1 base and J by 0 bases, leaving 11 bases between them. Per the germline V gene, CDR1 is SEHNR and CDR2 is FQNEAQ (reference sequence). The DNA for the CDR3 is TGTGCCAGCAGCTTAGAGGAGGGAACGAGCACAGATACGCAGTATTTT. Translation gives CASSLEEGTSTDTQYF.

This clonotype turned up a few times. The rearrangement links TRBV5-1 to TRBJ2-1; 14 positions match TRBD2. Trimming took 4 bases from V and 9 from J; bases not matched to a gene: 6. Germline V CDR1 and CDR2: SGHRS, YFSETQ. The CDR3 covers 15 residues. The CDR3 is CASSPGLAGDLEQFF. DNA for the CDR3: TGCGCCAGCAGCCCGGGACTAGCGGGAGATCTTGAGCAGTTCTTC.

This clonotype has more than one count but fewer than ten. V gene TRBV29-1 combines with J gene TRBJ1-3; D gene unclear. The CDR3 runs 13 residues. Trimming pared 3 bases from V and 0 bases from J, leaving 6 bases between. The germline V gene has CDR1 SQVTM and CDR2 ANQGSEA. In DNA, the CDR3 is TGCAGCGTTGATACATCCTCTGGAAACACCATATATTTT. It yields the protein CSVDTSSGNTIYF.

Points on this clonotype: Since a much larger clone is just one base distant, this may be a read error. V and J are TRBV12-3 or TRBV12-4 and TRBJ2-7; D remains unclear. Between the trimmed V and J ends, which lost 5 bases and 0 bases, there was a span of 20 bases. The CDR3 is 17 amino acids. CDR3 sequence (DNA): TGTGCCAGCAGTGCGGCAACTAACGGTCCCCGCTCCTACGAGCAGTACTTC. Encoded protein: CASSAATNGPRSYEQYF.

This clonotype showed up many times. The genes are TRBV28 and TRBJ2-2; either TRBD1 or TRBD2 may fit D (5 bases each). Germline-derived CDR1 and CDR2 are MDHEN and SYDVKM. V was cut by 6 bases and J by 0 bases, with 14 bases left in between. This CDR3 is 16 amino acids long. The CDR3 nucleotides are TGTGCCAGCAGCTCATATTGGGACGCGAACACCGGGGAGCTGTTTTTT. Translated: CASSSYWDANTGELFF. The full variable domain, its missing parts supplied by reference TRBV28 and TRBJ2-2, is DVKVTQSSRYLVKRTGEKVFLECVQDMDHENMFWYRQDPGLGLRLIYFSYDVKMKEKGDIPEGYSVSREKKERFSLILESASTNQTSMYLCASSSYWDANTGELFFGEGSRLTVL.

This clonotype showed up just a few times. The rearrangement joins TRBV10-3 to TRBJ2-3, with 8 bases identical to TRBD2. After removal of 6 bases from V and 2 bases from J, the junction contained 16 bases not matched to a gene. Germline V lookup: CDR1 ENHRY, CDR2 SYGVKD. This CDR3 is 18 amino acids long. The CDR3 is CAISPFGGGSGVTDTQYF. Written as DNA, the CDR3 is TGTGCCATCAGCCCCTTTGGGGGTGGTAGCGGGGTCACAGATACGCAGTATTTT.

As to this clonotype: The junction does not match germline at one end; this may be a read error. V and J are TRBV6-4 and TRBJ1-6; no clear D. This CDR3 is 15 amino acids long. Germline lookup yields CDR1 MRHNA and CDR2 SNTAGT. Written as DNA, the CDR3 is TGTGCCAGCAGTTACTCCGATTTGGGGTATTCACCCCTCCACTTT. It yields the protein CASSYSDLGYSPLHF.

With respect to this clonotype: A read error is possible here, since a much larger clone lies one base away. This rearrangement joins TRBV3-1 to TRBJ2-3; either TRBD1 or TRBD2 may fit D (5 bases each). Germline assignment: CDR1 LGHDT and CDR2 YNNKEL (reference sequence). This CDR3 is 12 amino acids long. V was clipped by 2 bases and J by 7 bases, with 7 bases between them. Here the CDR3 reads CASSQQGHTQYF. The CDR3 DNA sequence: TGTGCCAGCAGCCAACAGGGACATACGCAGTATTTT.

Many counts were recorded for this clonotype. The gene calls are TRBV30 and TRBJ2-3, with 10 nucleotides matching TRBD1. Germline CDR1 reads GTSNPN; CDR2 reads SVGIG (reference sequence). J gave up 1 base and V 4 bases, and 5 bases lay outside the gene matches. The CDR3 is 15 residues long. The CDR3: CAWTDRGPRTDTQYF. In nucleotides, the CDR3 is TGTGCCTGGACAGACAGGGGGCCTCGCACAGATACGCAGTATTTT.

The chain recombines TRBV6-2 or TRBV6-3 with TRBJ2-1; a weak D match, TRBD1 (5 bases). Germline values: CDR1 MNHEY, CDR2 SVGEGT. Trimming cost V 0 bases and J 9 bases, with 12 bases left between them. The CDR3 is made up of 14 amino acids. The DNA of the CDR3 is TGTGCCAGCAGTTACTCGCCAGGGCATAGTGAGCAGTTCTTC. This sequence encodes CASSYSPGHSEQFF.

The sample holds a few counts of this clonotype. The chain recombines TRBV28 with TRBJ1-2; D is unresolved. Between the trimmed V and J ends, which lost 4 bases and 3 bases, there was a span of 18 bases. There are 16 residues in the CDR3. In germline, CDR1 is MDHEN, CDR2 SYDVKM. The CDR3 DNA reads TGTGCCAGCAGTTCTAAACGGTCCTACGTTTACTATGGCTACACCTTC. Translated: CASSSKRSYVYYGYTF.

This clonotype was recorded at least ten times. The gene calls are TRBV2 and TRBJ1-5; no clear D. CDR1 and CDR2 from the germline V gene are SNHLY and FYNNEI. There are 13 residues in the CDR3. V was cut by 10 bases and J by 0 bases, with 10 bases left in between. The CDR3 nucleotides are TGTGCCATCCGTTATGGTAGCAATCAGCCCCAGCATTTT. Amino acids: CAIRYGSNQPQHF.

This clonotype was observed many times. The chain combines TRBV11-2 with TRBJ2-7; D remains unclear. V was shortened by 3 bases and J by 4 bases, with 13 bases between the two germline ends. The CDR3 runs to 14 residues. The germline CDR1 and CDR2 sequences are SGHAT and FQNNGV. The CDR3 bases are TGTGCCAGCAGCTTCTTGACGGGCGTATACGAGCAGTACTTC. Its protein product is CASSFLTGVYEQYF.

Details on this clonotype: Being one base from a much bigger clone, this may be a read error. The chain is built from TRBV30 and TRBJ1-2, with TRBD1 matching over 10 bases. Unmatched junction bases numbered 9, after V lost 5 bases and J lost 3 bases. The CDR3 is 15 residues long. The germline CDR1 and CDR2 sequences are GTSNPN and SVGIG (reference sequence). The CDR3 sequence is CAWGLWTGGDYGYTF. CDR3 nucleotide sequence: TGTGCCTGGGGTCTATGGACAGGGGGGGACTATGGCTACACCTTC.